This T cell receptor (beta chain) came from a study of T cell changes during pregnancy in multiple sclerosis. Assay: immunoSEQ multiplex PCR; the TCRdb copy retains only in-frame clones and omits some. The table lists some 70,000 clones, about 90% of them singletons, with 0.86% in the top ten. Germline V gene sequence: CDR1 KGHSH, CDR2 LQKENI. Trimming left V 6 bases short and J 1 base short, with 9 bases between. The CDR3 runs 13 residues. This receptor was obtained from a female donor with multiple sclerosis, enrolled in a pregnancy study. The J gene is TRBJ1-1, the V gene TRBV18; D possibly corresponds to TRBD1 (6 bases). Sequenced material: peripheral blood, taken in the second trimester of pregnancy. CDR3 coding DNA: TGTGCCAGCTCCGCGGACAGGAACACTGAAGCTTTCTTT. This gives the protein CASSADRNTEAFF.